A selection of T cell receptor beta chains follows, all from one sample in a study of T cell responses to AZD1222 COVID-19 vaccine. The data were produced by immunoSEQ multiplex PCR, yet TCRdb's version contains in-frame clones alone and is incomplete. The data hold some 95,000 clones, with 70% to 90% observed a single time. This material consisted of peripheral blood, taken on day 0 of AZD1222 vaccination. All receptors come from an adult in good health. The CDR3 runs from the conserved cysteine through the conserved F or W. The order of the fields is D gene, J gene, clone size, V gene, CDR3 DNA, CDR3 protein. D genes are given only for firm matches. Expanded clones get a size class; other rows say once, few or many, or leave the size out.

>NA|TRBJ2-2|NA|TRBV7-2
TGTGCCAGCAGTCGTATAGACAGCCAGAACACCGGGGAGCTGTTTTTT
CASSRIDSQNTGELFF
>NA|TRBJ1-5|NA|TRBV19
TGTGCCAGTAGTCCCGGACACTTGAGCAATCAGCCCCAGCATTTT
CASSPGHLSNQPQHF
>TRBD1|TRBJ1-2|NA|TRBV29-1
TGCAGCGTGGGGACAGGGGGCAATTGGAATCTTGGCTACACCTTC
CSVGTGGNWNLGYTF
>NA|TRBJ1-5|NA|TRBV30
TGTGCCTGGAGTGTTGGTCCCCGCCAGCCCCAGCATTTT
CAWSVGPRQPQHF
>NA|TRBJ1-5|NA|TRBV28
TGTGCCAGCAGTAGGACAGTCAATCAGCCCCAGCATTTT
CASSRTVNQPQHF
>NA|TRBJ2-5|NA|TRBV4-1
TGCGCCAGCAGCCACGGGGTGGTCTCAGGGGAGGAGACCCAGTACTTC
CASSHGVVSGEETQYF
>NA|TRBJ1-2|NA|TRBV6-5
TGTGCCAGCAGTTACAAGCAATTCCACCGTGGCTACACCTTC
CASSYKQFHRGYTF
>NA|TRBJ1-1|NA|TRBV19
TGTGCCACTTCGTGGCAGGGGAACACTGAAGCTTTCTTT
CATSWQGNTEAFF
>NA|TRBJ1-3|NA|TRBV5-1
TGCGCCAGCAGCTTATCCCAGGGTTCTGGAAACACCATATATTTT
CASSLSQGSGNTIYF
>NA|TRBJ2-1|NA|TRBV19
TGTGCCAGTAGCGCGGGGCCTTACAATGAGCAGTTCTTC
CASSAGPYNEQFF
>NA|TRBJ1-4|NA|TRBV5-1
TGCGCCAGCAGCTTGTCTGGGCGGGGTAATGAAAAACTGTTTTTT
CASSLSGRGNEKLFF
>NA|TRBJ2-7|NA|TRBV12-5
TGTGCTAGTGGTTTGAGGAACGAGCAGTACTTC
CASGLRNEQYF
>NA|TRBJ2-7|NA|TRBV27
TGTGCCAGCAGCTTTGGGCTTGGGGTTTCCGAGCAGTACTTC
CASSFGLGVSEQYF
>NA|TRBJ2-4|NA|TRBV30
TGTGCCTGGAGCACACTCCGGCCGGGACTCCTGTGGGTGGCCAAAAACATTCAGTACTTC
CAWSTLRPGLLWVAKNIQYF
>TRBD2|TRBJ2-7|once|TRBV9
TGTGCCAGCAGCCCCCGCGGGGGGGCCTACGAGCAGTACTTC
CASSPRGGAYEQYF
>TRBD1|TRBJ2-1|NA|TRBV5-1
TGCGCCAGCAGCTTTACAGGGGTGGAGCAGTTCTTC
CASSFTGVEQFF
>NA|TRBJ1-6|NA|TRBV14
TGTGCCAGCAGCCTCGGGGGCTCCTATAATTCACCCCTCCACTTT
CASSLGGSYNSPLHF
>NA|TRBJ1-3|NA|TRBV2
TGTGCCAGCAGTGAACAGGGTGGATTTGGAAACACCATATATTTT
CASSEQGGFGNTIYF
>TRBD1|TRBJ2-3|NA|TRBV2
TGTGCCAGCAACCTAGACAGGGGGGATACGCAGTATTTT
CASNLDRGDTQYF
>NA|TRBJ1-1|NA|TRBV4-3
TGCGCCAGCAGCCAAGATTGGCGGGGGACTGAAGCTTTCTTT
CASSQDWRGTEAFF
>TRBD1|TRBJ2-7|NA|TRBV4-2
TGTGCCAGCAGCCAAATAGGACAGGGGGGACTTACCTACGAGCAGTACTTC
CASSQIGQGGLTYEQYF
>NA|TRBJ2-5|once|TRBV12-3/TRBV12-4
TGTGCCAGCAGTTATACCTTCGAGACCCAGTACTTC
CASSYTFETQYF
>TRBD1|TRBJ2-7|once|TRBV6-6
TGTGCCAGCAGTCACTGGGACAGAAAAGGCGAGCAGTACTTC
CASSHWDRKGEQYF
>TRBD1|TRBJ1-3|NA|TRBV6-5
TGTGCCAGCAGTTACCAACAGGGGGTATCTGGAAACACCATATATTTT
CASSYQQGVSGNTIYF
>NA|TRBJ2-3|NA|TRBV10-1
TGCGCCAGCAGTCGGGGCTCAGATACGCAGTATTTT
CASSRGSDTQYF
>TRBD1|TRBJ1-1|NA|TRBV9
TGTGCCAGCAGCGTTGACAGGGGGCTCGACACTGAAGCTTTCTTT
CASSVDRGLDTEAFF
>TRBD1|TRBJ2-5|NA|TRBV3-1/TRBV3-2
TGTGCCAGCAGCCAACAGGACAGGGGGGAGACCCAGTACTTC
CASSQQDRGETQYF
>NA|TRBJ1-1|NA|TRBV19
TGTGCCAGTCGTCCGGGACCCTTCGTGGATGCTTTCTTT
CASRPGPFVDAFF
>TRBD1|TRBJ1-4|few|TRBV7-2
TGTGCCAGCAGCTGGGACAGGGGAAGCGAAAAACTGTTTTTT
CASSWDRGSEKLFF
>TRBD1|TRBJ1-5|NA|TRBV7-2
TGTGCCAGCAGCTTAGGAGGAGGGACAGGGCAGCATTTT
CASSLGGGTGQHF
>NA|TRBJ2-4|NA|TRBV27
TGTGCCAGCAGTTCTCTTATGGGGGTCAGAGGAAACATTCAGTACTTC
CASSSLMGVRGNIQYF
>NA|TRBJ1-1|NA|TRBV3-1/TRBV3-2
TGTGCCAGCAGCCAAGGGTTGGCGGTCACTGAAGCTTTCTTT
CASSQGLAVTEAFF
>NA|TRBJ2-7|few|TRBV6-2/TRBV6-3
TGTGCCAGCAGTTGGCCCGCCCGACGGGGACACTACGAGCAGTACTTC
CASSWPARRGHYEQYF
>TRBD1|TRBJ1-5|NA|TRBV18
TGTGCCAGCTCACCGACAGGGGGCCGGACCCGCAATCAGCCCCAGCATTTT
CASSPTGGRTRNQPQHF
>TRBD2|TRBJ2-5|NA|TRBV6-5
TGTGCCAGCAGTTACGGGAGGGGAGAGACCCAGTACTTC
CASSYGRGETQYF
>NA|TRBJ1-6|NA|TRBV19
TGTGCCACCGGGACCCTGGAAATGGATTCACCCCTCCACTTT
CATGTLEMDSPLHF
>NA|TRBJ1-5|few|TRBV14
TGTGCCAGCAGCCAAGATGGGGACCCCAATCAGCCCCAGCATTTT
CASSQDGDPNQPQHF
>NA|TRBJ1-3|NA|TRBV10-1
TGCGCCAGCAGTGAGACAGCTTCCTCTGGAAACACCATATATTTT
CASSETASSGNTIYF
>NA|TRBJ2-5|NA|TRBV7-9
TGTGCCAGCAGCTATCGGACAGAGGGGGAGACCCAGTACTTC
CASSYRTEGETQYF
>TRBD1|TRBJ1-1|NA|TRBV10-3
TGTGCCATCAGCAGGACAGGGGTCCTAGGGACTGAAGCTTTCTTT
CAISRTGVLGTEAFF
>NA|TRBJ2-1|NA|TRBV9
TGTGCCAGCAGCACCCTATCGGGGGTTCATTACAATGAGCAGTTCTTC
CASSTLSGVHYNEQFF
>TRBD1|TRBJ1-6|NA|TRBV18
TGTGCCAGCTCACCGGGACAGCTAAATTCACCCCTCCACTTT
CASSPGQLNSPLHF